The source of this TCR beta chain is a study of CD8+ T cells in alopecia areata. Study-level information: Tofacitinib was taken orally by treated patients, and the dose was 5 to 10 mg twice daily. Study observations and caveats: Scalp sequencing also captures normal skin's resident alphabeta T cells.

A word on this clone: Its antigen remains unknown.

The CDR3 has 11 residues. From germline, CDR1 is GTSNPN and CDR2 SVGIG (reference sequence). Deletions cut 3 bases from V and 14 bases from J, with 11 bases between. The authors extracted RNA and reverse transcribed it into cDNA as the sequencing template. TCRdb keeps only in-frame clones here, not all; method: immunoSEQ multiplex PCR. The repertoire includes some 170,000 clones, about 60% of them detected once, and roughly 14% sits in the top ten. Investigators sorted PBMCs to obtain both CD4+ and CD8+ T cells. This receptor was identified in a human donor with alopecia areata. This sample comprised CD4+ T cells sorted from blood, obtained at week 0. The rearrangement uses TRBV30 and TRBJ1-6, with D uncertain. This CDR3 reads CAWSASMALHF. The CDR3 nucleotides are TGTGCCTGGAGCGCCTCCATGGCCCTCCACTTT.